This TCR beta chain came from a study of blood T cell repertoires in COVID-19. Study-wide context: Collection of acute and convalescent COVID-19 samples took place in the United States, Italy and Spain. T cells, B-cell-depleted T cells, or PBMCs supplied cDNA or gDNA.

CDR1 is ENHRY, CDR2 SYGVKD, per germline. The CDR3 runs 12 residues. Trimming left V 0 bases short and J 11 bases short, with 10 bases between. Original processing notes: The assay estimated nucleated cells by amplifying reference gene primers. Only in-frame clones appear in the TCRdb table, and some are missing; sequencing was by immunoSEQ multiplex PCR. V and J calls and clone size are those listed in that table; D and trimming were worked out from the DNA. This table holds roughly 270,000 clones, around 85% found once. The source is a man aged 50 to 59 with active or convalescent COVID-19. The sequencing sample was made of peripheral blood. The chain employs TRBV10-3 and TRBJ1-1; D not resolved. The CDR3 DNA reads as TGTGCCATCAGTGAGTCCGGGGTGTGGGCTTTCTTT. Its protein is CAISESGVWAFF.